The rows below give T cell receptor beta chains drawn from one sample of a study of T cells in Graves' hyperthyroidism and ophthalmopathy. TCRdb reprocessed the multiplex PCR reads via MiXCR and lists one record per CDR3 protein. The table has around 190,000 distinct CDR3 sequences, roughly a sixth seen once. Sequenced sample: blood. The receptor set was obtained from a woman in her 50s with Graves' hyperthyroidism. Both conserved end residues are part of each CDR3. D genes are given only for firm matches. Only some rows state a clone size, as once, few, many or a class for expanded clones.

v_call	j_call	clone_size	d_call	cdr3_aa
TRBV20-1	TRBJ2-5	many	TRBD2	CSAVPSGIYQETQYF
TRBV27	TRBJ2-1	many	TRBD2	CASSSLLAGGPYNEQFF
TRBV19	TRBJ1-1	-	-	CASSTGRLLNTEAFF
TRBV15	TRBJ2-1	many	-	CATRWGHHEQFF
TRBV20-1	TRBJ2-7	-	-	CSARDQLYEQYF
TRBV9	TRBJ1-2	-	-	CASSGVQVGTFYGYTF
TRBV30	TRBJ1-5	many	-	CAWSPAGQKDGQPQHF
TRBV6-1	TRBJ2-1	-	TRBD2	CASSQQMGLAGGRYNEQFF
TRBV2	TRBJ2-1	many	TRBD1	CASSPRTGVNNEQFF
TRBV5-1	TRBJ1-6	many	TRBD1	CASSPGQPNSPLHF
TRBV3-1	TRBJ2-3	-	TRBD1	CASSQGLGQPSTDTQYF
TRBV30	TRBJ2-7	-	-	CAWAPTTTGTHVVTGEQYF
TRBV5-6	TRBJ1-5	few	TRBD1	CASSQQGAVQPQHF
TRBV6-5	TRBJ1-1	many	-	CASSYEQGRTEAFF
TRBV12-3/TRBV12-4	TRBJ2-7	-	TRBD2	CASSLGLAGETSYEQYF
TRBV10-3	TRBJ1-4	-	-	CAISGTANEKLFF
TRBV7-9	TRBJ2-7	-	-	CATPGTPEGGFAENEQYF
TRBV4-1	TRBJ1-5	-	-	CASSQWDIINQPQHF
TRBV20-1	TRBJ1-1	many	TRBD1	CSARNRGRAFF
TRBV2	TRBJ1-1	-	-	CASMRDAGRINTEAFF
TRBV30	TRBJ2-1	-	TRBD2	CAWRATSGRGQRNEQFF
TRBV7-3	TRBJ2-1	many	-	CASSLGGLSEQFF
TRBV11-2	TRBJ2-7	many	-	CASSFNPLDGTPTYEQYF
TRBV5-1	TRBJ2-1	-	TRBD1	CASSPGQAYYNEQFF
TRBV6-2/TRBV6-3	TRBJ2-7	many	TRBD2	CASSYGRTSGIPREQYF
TRBV18	TRBJ1-2	many	-	CASSPPGGQYGYTF
TRBV6-2/TRBV6-3	TRBJ2-2	many	TRBD2	CASRDPGLAPVTGELFF
TRBV28	TRBJ1-2	few	-	CASNGQSYGYTF
TRBV6-2/TRBV6-3	TRBJ1-5	few	-	CASSVGFSNQPQHF
TRBV28	TRBJ1-1	many	-	CASSSNRAKAFF
TRBV20-1	TRBJ1-6	many	-	CSARADNSPLHF
TRBV5-1	TRBJ2-1	few	-	CASSWTGEIEQFF
TRBV6-1	TRBJ1-6	few	-	CASRTTPRNNSPLHF
TRBV28	TRBJ2-6	many	-	CATTPGLGGAAGANVLTF
TRBV7-8	TRBJ1-1	many	-	CASSLVGDTEAFF
TRBV10-2	TRBJ2-2	once	TRBD1	CASSGDRGRVTGELFF
TRBV11-3	TRBJ1-6	few	TRBD1	CASSLRQGDSPLHF
TRBV7-9	TRBJ2-7	few	-	CASSLGPQPYEQYF
TRBV27	TRBJ1-6	-	-	CASNISGTRQGNSPLHF
TRBV18	TRBJ2-1	many	TRBD1	CASSPRDRDNEQFF
TRBV19	TRBJ1-5	few	TRBD1	CASGRDRVGGQPQHF
TRBV6-1	TRBJ2-4	few	TRBD2	CASSELAGAKNIQYF